This is a list of T cell receptor beta chains from one sample in a study of blood T cell repertoires in COVID-19. The method was immunoSEQ multiplex PCR; TCRdb's version includes in-frame clones alone and lacks a portion of them. The data show more than 140,000 clones, approximately 82% seen once. Sequenced sample: peripheral blood. The receptors derive from a woman between 45 and 60 years old in a cohort sampled during active or convalescent COVID-19. Both conserved end residues are part of each CDR3. Fields, in order: D gene, V gene, clone size, J gene, CDR3 protein, CDR3 DNA. D genes are given only for firm matches. Rows may omit the clone size; those that give it use once, few, many or a size class.

TRBD1,TRBV19,-,TRBJ2-2,CASRTPALGQMNTGELFF,TGTGCCAGTAGGACGCCCGCCTTGGGACAGATGAACACCGGGGAGCTGTTTTTT
-,TRBV19,-,TRBJ1-6,CASSIDPHDSPLHF,TGTGCCAGTAGTATAGACCCACACGATTCACCCCTCCACTTT
-,TRBV5-1,-,TRBJ2-3,CASSFGWDTQYF,TGCGCCAGCAGCTTCGGGTGGGATACGCAGTATTTT
TRBD1,TRBV18,-,TRBJ1-5,CASSPLGTGEDPPQHF,TGTGCCAGCTCACCACTGGGGACAGGGGAGGATCCGCCCCAGCATTTT
TRBD1,TRBV28,-,TRBJ1-2,CASSLQQGAGGYTF,TGTGCCAGCAGTCTCCAACAGGGGGCAGGTGGCTACACCTTC
TRBD1,TRBV7-8,-,TRBJ2-7,CASSLAGQGAYEQYF,TGTGCCAGCAGCTTGGCGGGACAGGGGGCGTACGAGCAGTACTTC
-,TRBV18,once,TRBJ2-2,CASSTTGFTGELFF,TGTGCCAGCTCAACCACGGGTTTCACCGGGGAGCTGTTTTTT
-,TRBV19,-,TRBJ1-1,CASSIGSSKPEAFF,TGTGCCAGTAGTATCGGAAGTAGCAAACCTGAAGCTTTCTTT
-,TRBV7-6,few,TRBJ1-6,CASSSVGGSPLHF,TGTGCCAGCAGCTCGGTCGGGGGGTCACCCCTCCACTTT
-,TRBV14,-,TRBJ2-4,CASSSQGSKNIQYF,TGTGCCAGCAGCTCGCAGGGTTCCAAAAACATTCAGTACTTC
TRBD1,TRBV27,once,TRBJ1-1,CASSFRDRPNTEAFF,TGTGCCAGCAGTTTCCGGGACAGACCGAACACTGAAGCTTTCTTT
TRBD1,TRBV6-5,-,TRBJ2-5,CASRRGTVIQETQYF,TGTGCCAGCAGAAGGGGGACAGTTATACAAGAGACCCAGTACTTC
-,TRBV11-2,-,TRBJ2-7,CASSLWQGSYEQYF,TGTGCCAGCAGCTTATGGCAGGGTTCCTACGAGCAGTACTTC
TRBD1,TRBV9,-,TRBJ2-6,CASSSSGTGFRSGANVLTF,TGTGCCAGCAGCTCCTCCGGGACAGGATTTCGCTCTGGGGCCAACGTCCTGACTTTC
-,TRBV15,-,TRBJ2-7,CATSRDGLYEQYF,TGTGCCACCAGCAGAGATGGCCTCTACGAGCAGTACTTC
-,TRBV18,few,TRBJ2-7,CASSPPRSQGYEQYF,TGTGCCAGCTCACCACCGAGGTCACAGGGCTACGAGCAGTACTTC